The entry below describes one TCR beta chain. This clone's antigen is unknown. Base qualities are not provided; no much larger clone lies one nucleotide away. This specimen comes from a study of OX40 agonist ivuxolimab in advanced cancers. Notes on the research overall: Ivuxolimab was an agonistic, fully human IgG2 monoclonal antibody directed against OX40 (CD134), a costimulatory receptor. Intravenous ivuxolimab was administered to patients every 2 weeks at six dose levels: 0.01, 0.1, 0.3, 1.5, 3 and 10 mg/kg. Of the approximately 50 patients in dose escalation, 19 had hepatocellular carcinoma, about 15 had melanoma, 9 had renal cell carcinoma and 9 had head and neck cancer. In the dose-escalation cohort, around four fifths of patients were male, and the mean age was approximately 60 years, with a range of roughly 20 to 80. Prior anti-PD-1, anti-PD-L1 or anti-CTLA-4 therapy was permitted, and checkpoint inhibitors had been received by roughly 40% of dose-escalation patients. Partial responses were achieved by three dose-escalation patients, of whom one had hepatocellular carcinoma and two had cutaneous melanoma. Peripheral TCRbeta sequencing was intended to test whether TCR sequence diversity was altered and clonal T-cell expansion was caused by ivuxolimab. The paper covers the monotherapy dose-escalation part of the phase I ivuxolimab trial, which included N = 52 patients. What the authors observed across the whole study: After ivuxolimab, expanded clones were on average more numerous among CD8+ T cells than among CD4+ T cells. At doses of 0.1 to 3.0 mg/kg, clonal expansion of both CD4+ and CD8+ blood T cells was observed from baseline to week 6. In the 0.1-3.0 mg/kg groups, partial responders were among the patients with the lowest normalized peripheral clonal expansion, particularly in CD8+ T cells. Low levels of normalized T-cell clonal expansion were also seen in some patients who did not respond. The antigen specificity of the clonally expanded peripheral T cells was not determined.

Looking up the germline V gene (reference sequence) yields CDR1 MNHEY and CDR2 SMNVEV. The CDR3 numbers 14 residues from cysteine through phenylalanine. Only the CDR3 portion is preserved as DNA: 42 bases, with reading frame beginning at the first base. The V and J ends are trimmed by 1 base and 1 base, leaving 8 bases between them. The trial excluded patients who had a history of autoimmune disease or were on systemic immunosuppression. Peripheral blood for TCR sequencing was collected from all dose cohorts at baseline, on cycle 4 day 1, and on cycle 7 day 1. Samples were obtained from an open-label, multicenter, first-in-human phase I dose-escalation trial of ivuxolimab. Adults with locally advanced or metastatic melanoma, renal cell, hepatocellular, or head and neck squamous cell carcinoma were enrolled in the trial. Before TCR sequencing, CD4+ and CD8+ T cells were separately sorted from peripheral blood.

For sequencing of the TCRbeta CDR3 region, genomic DNA was extracted from the sorted cells. TCRbeta CDR3 regions were sequenced using the immunoSEQ Assay. TCRdb mirrors the immuneACCESS table, restricted to in-frame sequences. Some clones are absent from its copies; in checked studies, under half trace to an unresolved V gene, and the reason for the others is unknown. The sample table records around 29,000 clones; roughly 79% of these occur just once. The top ten clonotypes cover about 30% of the sample. The sequences come from CD4+ or CD8+ T cells sorted from blood, collected in a trial of the OX40 agonist ivuxolimab. This chain joins TRBV27 to TRBJ2-7, with the D gene not clear enough to name. The sequence derives from an adult with an advanced solid tumor such as melanoma, head and neck, liver or kidney cancer. The CDR3 reads as follows: CASSLLDGSYEQYF. In nucleotides, the sequence is TGTGCCAGCAGTTTATTGGACGGTTCCTACGAGCAGTACTTC.